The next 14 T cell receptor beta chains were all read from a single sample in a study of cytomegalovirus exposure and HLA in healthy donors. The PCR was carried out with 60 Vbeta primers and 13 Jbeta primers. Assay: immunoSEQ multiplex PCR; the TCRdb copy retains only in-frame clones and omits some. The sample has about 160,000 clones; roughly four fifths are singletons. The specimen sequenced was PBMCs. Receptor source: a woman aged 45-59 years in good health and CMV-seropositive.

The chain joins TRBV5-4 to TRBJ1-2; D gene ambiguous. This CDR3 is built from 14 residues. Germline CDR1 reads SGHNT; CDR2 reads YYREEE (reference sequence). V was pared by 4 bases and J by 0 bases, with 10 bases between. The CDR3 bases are TGTGCCAGCAGCCAGTCAGAAACTAACTATGGCTACACCTTC. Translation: CASSQSETNYGYTF. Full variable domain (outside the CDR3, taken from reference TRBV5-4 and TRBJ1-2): ETGVTQSPTHLIKTRGQQVTLRCSSQSGHNTVSWYQQALGQGPQFIFQYYREEENGRGNFPPRFSGLQFPNYSSELNVNALELDDSALYLCASSQSETNYGYTFGSGTRLTVV.

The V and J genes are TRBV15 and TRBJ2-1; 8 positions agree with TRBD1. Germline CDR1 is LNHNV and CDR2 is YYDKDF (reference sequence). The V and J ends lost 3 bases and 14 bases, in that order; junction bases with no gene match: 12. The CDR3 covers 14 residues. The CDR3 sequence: CATSSGGQAKNKFF. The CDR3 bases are TGTGCCACCAGCAGTGGGGGACAGGCGAAAAATAAGTTCTTC.

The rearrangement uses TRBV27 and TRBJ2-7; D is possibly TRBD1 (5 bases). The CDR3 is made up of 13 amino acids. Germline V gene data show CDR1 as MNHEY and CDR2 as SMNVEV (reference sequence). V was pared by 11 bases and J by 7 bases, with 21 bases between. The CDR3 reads CASGNQGVWEQYF. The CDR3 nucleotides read TGTGCCTCCGGAAATCAAGGGGTATGGGAGCAGTACTTC.

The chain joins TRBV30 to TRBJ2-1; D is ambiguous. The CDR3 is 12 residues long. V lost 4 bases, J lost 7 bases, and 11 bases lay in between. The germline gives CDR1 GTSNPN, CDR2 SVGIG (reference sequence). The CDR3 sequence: CAWNGGLNEQFF. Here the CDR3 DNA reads TGTGCCTGGAATGGCGGTTTGAATGAGCAGTTCTTC.

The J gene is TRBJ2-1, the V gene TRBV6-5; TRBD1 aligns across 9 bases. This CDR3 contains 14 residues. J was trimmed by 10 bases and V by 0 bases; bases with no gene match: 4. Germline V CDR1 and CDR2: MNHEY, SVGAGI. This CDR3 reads CASSYSTGGSEQFF. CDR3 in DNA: TGTGCCAGCAGTTACTCTACAGGGGGCAGCGAGCAGTTCTTC.

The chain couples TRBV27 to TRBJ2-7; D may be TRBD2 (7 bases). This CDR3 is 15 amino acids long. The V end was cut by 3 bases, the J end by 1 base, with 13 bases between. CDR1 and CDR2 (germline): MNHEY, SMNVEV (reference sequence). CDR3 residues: CASSLGRGGSYEQYF. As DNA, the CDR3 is TGTGCCAGCAGTTTGGGGAGGGGGGGTTCCTACGAGCAGTACTTC.

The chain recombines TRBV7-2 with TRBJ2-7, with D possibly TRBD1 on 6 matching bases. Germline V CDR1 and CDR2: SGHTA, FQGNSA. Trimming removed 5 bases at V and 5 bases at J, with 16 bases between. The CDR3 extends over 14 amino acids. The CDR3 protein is CASSRRGRVHEQYF. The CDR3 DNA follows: TGTGCCAGCAGCCGCAGGGGTAGGGTCCACGAGCAGTACTTC.

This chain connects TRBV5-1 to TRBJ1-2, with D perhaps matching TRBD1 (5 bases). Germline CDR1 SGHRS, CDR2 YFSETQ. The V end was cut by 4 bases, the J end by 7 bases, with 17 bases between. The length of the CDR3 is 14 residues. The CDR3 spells CASSQSQATGGYTF. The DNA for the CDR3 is TGCGCCAGCAGCCAATCACAGGCGACGGGTGGCTACACCTTC.

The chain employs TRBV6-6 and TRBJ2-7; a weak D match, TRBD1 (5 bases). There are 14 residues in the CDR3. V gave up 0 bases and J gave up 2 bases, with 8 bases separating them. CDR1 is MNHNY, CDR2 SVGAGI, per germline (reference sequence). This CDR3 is CASSYSGPAYEQYF. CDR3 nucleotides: TGTGCCAGCAGTTACTCGGGGCCAGCCTACGAGCAGTACTTC.

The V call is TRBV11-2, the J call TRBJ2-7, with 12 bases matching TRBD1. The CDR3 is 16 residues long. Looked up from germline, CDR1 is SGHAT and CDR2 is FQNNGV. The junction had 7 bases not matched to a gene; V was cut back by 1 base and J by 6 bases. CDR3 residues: CASSLVRGDRGPEQYF. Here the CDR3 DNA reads TGTGCCAGCAGCTTAGTTCGGGGGGACAGGGGGCCCGAGCAGTACTTC.

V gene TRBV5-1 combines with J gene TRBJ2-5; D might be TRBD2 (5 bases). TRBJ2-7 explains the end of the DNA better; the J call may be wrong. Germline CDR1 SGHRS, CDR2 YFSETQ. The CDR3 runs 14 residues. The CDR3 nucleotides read TGCGCCAGCAGCTTGGACACTAGCTCCTACGAGCAGTACTTC. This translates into CASSLDTSSYEQYF.

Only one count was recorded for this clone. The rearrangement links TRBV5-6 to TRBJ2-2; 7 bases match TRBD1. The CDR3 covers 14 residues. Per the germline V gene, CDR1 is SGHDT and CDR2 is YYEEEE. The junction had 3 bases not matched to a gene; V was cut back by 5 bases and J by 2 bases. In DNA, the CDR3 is TGTGCCAGCAGTAGGGACAGCAACACCGGGGAGCTGTTTTTT. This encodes CASSRDSNTGELFF.

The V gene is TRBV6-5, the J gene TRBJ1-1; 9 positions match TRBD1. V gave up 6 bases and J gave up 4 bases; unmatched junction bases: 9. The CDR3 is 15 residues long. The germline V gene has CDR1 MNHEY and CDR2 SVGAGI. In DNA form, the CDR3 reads TGTGCCAGCAGAACAGGGGGCGCGGGGACCACTGAAGCTTTCTTT. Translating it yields CASRTGGAGTTEAFF.

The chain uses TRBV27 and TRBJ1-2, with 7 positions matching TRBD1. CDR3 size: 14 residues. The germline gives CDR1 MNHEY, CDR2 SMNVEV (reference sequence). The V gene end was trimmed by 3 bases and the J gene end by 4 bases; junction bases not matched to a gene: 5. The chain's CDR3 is CASSFGQGVYGYTF. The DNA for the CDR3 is TGTGCCAGCAGTTTCGGGCAGGGGGTCTATGGCTACACCTTC.